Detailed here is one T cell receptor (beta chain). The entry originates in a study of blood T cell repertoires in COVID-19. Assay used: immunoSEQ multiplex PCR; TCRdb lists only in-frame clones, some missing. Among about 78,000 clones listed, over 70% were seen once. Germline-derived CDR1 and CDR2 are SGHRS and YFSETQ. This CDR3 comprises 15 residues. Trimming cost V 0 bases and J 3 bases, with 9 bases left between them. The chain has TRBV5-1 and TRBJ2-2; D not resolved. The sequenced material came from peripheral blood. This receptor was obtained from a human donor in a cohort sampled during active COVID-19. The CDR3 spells CASSLATQYTGELFF. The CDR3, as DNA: TGCGCCAGCAGCTTGGCCACACAATACACCGGGGAGCTGTTTTTT.